The entry below gives a single T cell receptor (beta chain) sequence along with its context. Its antigen remains unknown. The method was immunoSEQ multiplex PCR; TCRdb's version includes in-frame clones alone and lacks a portion of them. The data show roughly 90,000 clones, with roughly 93% seen just once and about 4% held by the top ten. Germline CDR1 reads MNHEY; CDR2 reads SVGAGI. The CDR3 contains 15 residues. V was cut by 5 bases and J by 8 bases, with 21 bases left in between. The data are from a study of T cells in localized non-small cell lung cancer. General study results and limits: Uninvolved neighboring lung showed the greatest T cell clonality, exceeding tumor. A higher density of T cells in blood coincided with extended overall survival. Median approximately 50 top-100 tumor clones were shared with paired adjacent lung.

Sequenced here: PBMCs, sampled before any cancer treatment. The receptor's source is a woman aged 40-69 years with stage II squamous cell lung carcinoma. The chain is built from TRBV6-5 and TRBJ1-2, with D perhaps TRBD1 (5 bases). CDR3: CASSPIPGAEGGYTF. CDR3 nucleotide sequence: TGTGCCAGCAGTCCGATACCCGGGGCTGAAGGGGGCTACACCTTC.